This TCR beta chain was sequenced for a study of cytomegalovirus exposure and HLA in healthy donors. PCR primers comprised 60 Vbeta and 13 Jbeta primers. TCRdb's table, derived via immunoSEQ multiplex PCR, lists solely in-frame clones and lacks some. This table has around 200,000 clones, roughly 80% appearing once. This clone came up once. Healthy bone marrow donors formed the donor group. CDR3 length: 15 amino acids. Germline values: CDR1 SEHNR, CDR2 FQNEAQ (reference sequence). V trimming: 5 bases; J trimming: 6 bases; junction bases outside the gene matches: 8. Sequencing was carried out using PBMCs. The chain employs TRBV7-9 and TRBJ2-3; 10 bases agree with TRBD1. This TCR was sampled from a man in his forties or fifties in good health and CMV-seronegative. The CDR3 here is CASSPGQGRLDTQYF. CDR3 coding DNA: TGTGCCAGCAGCCCGGGACAGGGGAGGTTGGATACGCAGTATTTT.